This TCR beta chain was found in a study of blood T cell repertoires in COVID-19. Assay: immunoSEQ multiplex PCR; the TCRdb copy retains only in-frame clones and omits some. The repertoire holds 470,000 or so clones, 87% seen once, with over 1.5% in the top ten. Trimming removed 6 bases from V and 6 bases from J; junction bases left unmatched: 4. This CDR3 is 14 amino acids long. Germline assignment: CDR1 MNHEY and CDR2 SMNVEV (reference sequence). The V gene is TRBV27, the J gene TRBJ2-2; 10 bases are shared with TRBD1. The specimen was PBMCs or T cells enriched from blood (not recorded which). This clonotype originated in a woman between 18 and 29 years old with acute COVID-19. The CDR3 coding sequence is TGTGCCAGCAGATCGACAGGGGGCGCCGGGGAGCTGTTTTTT. Its translation: CASRSTGGAGELFF.